These T cell receptor beta chains were read from a single sample in a study of T cell repertoires in cytomegalovirus infection. TCRdb fed the reads into MiXCR, producing one record per CDR3 protein. This table holds 290,000 or so distinct CDR3 sequences, around 9.6% found once. Material for sequencing was PBMCs. The receptor source for this set is a human donor in good health (CMV status not recorded). Some clones in this sample may be carry-over from other donors' samples. Both conserved end residues are part of each CDR3. Fields, in order: CDR3 DNA, CDR3 protein, V gene, CDR3 length, clone size, D gene, J gene. D genes are given only for firm matches. Expanded clones get a size class; other rows say once, few or many, or leave the size out.

CDR3 DNA: TGCAGTGCTAGAGAAGGTTTTGGAAACACCATATATTTT; CDR3 protein: CSAREGFGNTIYF; V gene: TRBV20-1; CDR3 length: 13; clone size: .; D gene: .; J gene: TRBJ1-3
CDR3 DNA: TGTGCCAGCAGCCAAGCCTACTCTGGGGCCAACGTCCTGACTTTC; CDR3 protein: CASSQAYSGANVLTF; V gene: TRBV3-1; CDR3 length: 15; clone size: .; D gene: .; J gene: TRBJ2-6
CDR3 DNA: TGTGCCAGTAGTCCCGCGTTTTACACCTACGAGCAGTACTTC; CDR3 protein: CASSPAFYTYEQYF; V gene: TRBV19; CDR3 length: 14; clone size: many; D gene: .; J gene: TRBJ2-7
CDR3 DNA: TGTGCCAGCAGCGACACGGACGACGGGGAGCTGTTTTTT; CDR3 protein: CASSDTDDGELFF; V gene: TRBV28; CDR3 length: 13; clone size: many; D gene: .; J gene: TRBJ2-2
CDR3 DNA: TGTGCCAGCAGCTTGGTGGAGACGAGGAACACCGGGGAGCTGTTTTTT; CDR3 protein: CASSLVETRNTGELFF; V gene: TRBV5-6; CDR3 length: 16; clone size: .; D gene: .; J gene: TRBJ2-2
CDR3 DNA: TGTGCCAGCAGTTCCGAGGGGGGGGTTCAGCCCCAGCATTTT; CDR3 protein: CASSSEGGVQPQHF; V gene: TRBV28; CDR3 length: 14; clone size: .; D gene: .; J gene: TRBJ1-5
CDR3 DNA: TGCAGTGCTAGAGGAAACAGGGGGCTAAAGGTGGCTGGGGCCAACGTCCTGACTTTC; CDR3 protein: CSARGNRGLKVAGANVLTF; V gene: TRBV20-1; CDR3 length: 19; clone size: many; D gene: TRBD1; J gene: TRBJ2-6
CDR3 DNA: TGTGCCAGTAGTAAACGACAGGCCGGGCAAGAGACCCAGTACTTC; CDR3 protein: CASSKRQAGQETQYF; V gene: TRBV19; CDR3 length: 15; clone size: many; D gene: .; J gene: TRBJ2-5
CDR3 DNA: TGTGCCAGTGCCCAACAGGGAGGCAATCAGCCCCAGCATTTT; CDR3 protein: CASAQQGGNQPQHF; V gene: TRBV2; CDR3 length: 14; clone size: many; D gene: .; J gene: TRBJ1-5
CDR3 DNA: TGTGCCAGCACTCTTAGGGCCAGGGACATCGAAGCTTTCTTT; CDR3 protein: CASTLRARDIEAFF; V gene: TRBV28; CDR3 length: 14; clone size: many; D gene: .; J gene: TRBJ1-1
CDR3 DNA: TGTGCCAGCAGCTTGGGGGGGGGGGCGGGGCAAGAGACCCAGTACTTC; CDR3 protein: CASSLGGGAGQETQYF; V gene: TRBV5-4; CDR3 length: 16; clone size: .; D gene: .; J gene: TRBJ2-5
CDR3 DNA: TGTGCCAGCCCACATCCCGACTTTCTTAGGACAGATACGCAGTATTTT; CDR3 protein: CASPHPDFLRTDTQYF; V gene: TRBV2; CDR3 length: 16; clone size: many; D gene: .; J gene: TRBJ2-3
CDR3 DNA: TGTGCCAGCAGGTCCTCAAACAGGCATTCTAACTATGGCTACACCTTC; CDR3 protein: CASRSSNRHSNYGYTF; V gene: TRBV28; CDR3 length: 16; clone size: many; D gene: .; J gene: TRBJ1-2
CDR3 DNA: TGTGCCAGCAGCTTAGCCAGACAGGGGGGCTACGAGCAGTACTTC; CDR3 protein: CASSLARQGGYEQYF; V gene: TRBV7-6; CDR3 length: 15; clone size: many; D gene: TRBD1; J gene: TRBJ2-7
CDR3 DNA: TGTGCCAGCAGCTTAAGGTGGAGAGAGACCCAGTACTTC; CDR3 protein: CASSLRWRETQYF; V gene: TRBV7-2; CDR3 length: 13; clone size: many; D gene: .; J gene: TRBJ2-5
CDR3 DNA: TGTGCCAGCAGCTTGGGTCTAACTTCGTCTCATTCACCCCTCCACTTT; CDR3 protein: CASSLGLTSSHSPLHF; V gene: TRBV5-4; CDR3 length: 16; clone size: .; D gene: .; J gene: TRBJ1-6
CDR3 DNA: TGCAGCGTTGACCCAGCGGGGGTCCAACAGACCCAGTACTTC; CDR3 protein: CSVDPAGVQQTQYF; V gene: TRBV29-1; CDR3 length: 14; clone size: many; D gene: TRBD2; J gene: TRBJ2-5
CDR3 DNA: TGTGCCAGCAGCCGTCTACCGACAGGAGGGTGGGAGACCCAGTACTTC; CDR3 protein: CASSRLPTGGWETQYF; V gene: TRBV3-1; CDR3 length: 16; clone size: many; D gene: .; J gene: TRBJ2-5
CDR3 DNA: TGTGCCAGCGGTGGGCTATCTCACGGACAGGAGGGAGAGACCCAGTACTTC; CDR3 protein: CASGGLSHGQEGETQYF; V gene: TRBV27; CDR3 length: 17; clone size: .; D gene: .; J gene: TRBJ2-5
CDR3 DNA: TGTGCCAGCAGCTTAGAGGGGCGTGGAAAACTGTTTTTT; CDR3 protein: CASSLEGRGKLFF; V gene: TRBV7-2; CDR3 length: 13; clone size: many; D gene: .; J gene: TRBJ1-4
CDR3 DNA: TGTGCCAGCAGGATGAACAGGCCGAACACTGAAGCTTTCTTT; CDR3 protein: CASRMNRPNTEAFF; V gene: TRBV7-9; CDR3 length: 14; clone size: .; D gene: .; J gene: TRBJ1-1
CDR3 DNA: TGTGCCAGCAGCGCTAGCGGGGGTAACAATGAGCAGTTCTTC; CDR3 protein: CASSASGGNNEQFF; V gene: TRBV7-9; CDR3 length: 14; clone size: many; D gene: TRBD2; J gene: TRBJ2-1
CDR3 DNA: TGCAGTGCTAGAGAGACCCGGGACCGGGAGGCGCACACCTTC; CDR3 protein: CSARETRDREAHTF; V gene: TRBV20-1; CDR3 length: 14; clone size: many; D gene: .; J gene: TRBJ1-2
CDR3 DNA: TGTGCCAGTAGTATAGAAGTTACCGGGGAGCTGTTTTTT; CDR3 protein: CASSIEVTGELFF; V gene: TRBV19; CDR3 length: 13; clone size: .; D gene: .; J gene: TRBJ2-2
CDR3 DNA: TGTGCCAGCAGCTCCCCTCTTACCTACAATGAGCAGTTCTTC; CDR3 protein: CASSSPLTYNEQFF; V gene: TRBV5-6; CDR3 length: 14; clone size: many; D gene: .; J gene: TRBJ2-1
CDR3 DNA: TGTGCCAGCTCACCATACTCTAGCGGACTCACAGATACGCAGTATTTT; CDR3 protein: CASSPYSSGLTDTQYF; V gene: TRBV18; CDR3 length: 16; clone size: many; D gene: TRBD2; J gene: TRBJ2-3
CDR3 DNA: TGTGCCAGCAGCCCGAGCGGGAGCGTCGGCGAGCAGTACTTC; CDR3 protein: CASSPSGSVGEQYF; V gene: TRBV2; CDR3 length: 14; clone size: few; D gene: TRBD2; J gene: TRBJ2-7
CDR3 DNA: TGCGCCAGCAGCTTGAGGGCAAACTTGAACACTGAAGCTTTCTTT; CDR3 protein: CASSLRANLNTEAFF; V gene: TRBV5-1; CDR3 length: 15; clone size: few; D gene: .; J gene: TRBJ1-1
CDR3 DNA: TGTGCCAGCAGCTTAGAGAGTGGAGCGGGGGGAAGGACCCAGTACTTC; CDR3 protein: CASSLESGAGGRTQYF; V gene: TRBV11-3; CDR3 length: 16; clone size: many; D gene: TRBD2; J gene: TRBJ2-5
CDR3 DNA: TGCAGTTCCTTTGGGGGGGACTCTTACAATGAGCAGTTCTTC; CDR3 protein: CSSFGGDSYNEQFF; V gene: TRBV20-1; CDR3 length: 14; clone size: many; D gene: TRBD2; J gene: TRBJ2-1
CDR3 DNA: TGCAGTGCTTCGACAGGCACCCACTCCTACGAGCAGTACTTC; CDR3 protein: CSASTGTHSYEQYF; V gene: TRBV20-1; CDR3 length: 14; clone size: many; D gene: .; J gene: TRBJ2-7
CDR3 DNA: TGTGCCAGCAGCTTACAGGGCTATGGCTACACCTTC; CDR3 protein: CASSLQGYGYTF; V gene: TRBV28; CDR3 length: 12; clone size: many; D gene: .; J gene: TRBJ1-2
CDR3 DNA: TGTGCCAGCAGTGAAGAAGGTGAAGCTCGAGGACAGCCCCAGCATTTT; CDR3 protein: CASSEEGEARGQPQHF; V gene: TRBV6-1; CDR3 length: 16; clone size: many; D gene: .; J gene: TRBJ1-5
CDR3 DNA: TGTGCCAGCAGTTTCAACAGGGGCATTAGGGACACCATATATTTT; CDR3 protein: CASSFNRGIRDTIYF; V gene: TRBV12-3/TRBV12-4; CDR3 length: 15; clone size: many; D gene: TRBD1; J gene: TRBJ1-3
CDR3 DNA: TGTGCCAGCAGTTACCTGGGGACAGGGCATGAAGCTTTCTTT; CDR3 protein: CASSYLGTGHEAFF; V gene: TRBV2; CDR3 length: 14; clone size: many; D gene: TRBD1; J gene: TRBJ1-1
CDR3 DNA: TGCAGTTCTACGGACAGGACTAACTATGGCTACACCTTC; CDR3 protein: CSSTDRTNYGYTF; V gene: TRBV20-1; CDR3 length: 13; clone size: .; D gene: TRBD1; J gene: TRBJ1-2
CDR3 DNA: TGCAGTGCTAGCCGGGGGTGGACTGGAAACACCATATATTTT; CDR3 protein: CSASRGWTGNTIYF; V gene: TRBV20-1; CDR3 length: 14; clone size: .; D gene: .; J gene: TRBJ1-3
CDR3 DNA: TGTGCCACCAGCAGAGATAGGACTAGCGGGGGTTGGGGCATTCAGTACTTC; CDR3 protein: CATSRDRTSGGWGIQYF; V gene: TRBV15; CDR3 length: 17; clone size: .; D gene: TRBD2; J gene: TRBJ2-4
CDR3 DNA: TGTGCCAGCAACAATGTCCGAGAGACCCAGTACTTC; CDR3 protein: CASNNVRETQYF; V gene: TRBV12-3/TRBV12-4; CDR3 length: 12; clone size: few; D gene: .; J gene: TRBJ2-5
CDR3 DNA: TGTGCCAGCAGAACCGGGACAGGGGCGAATGAAAAACTGTTTTTT; CDR3 protein: CASRTGTGANEKLFF; V gene: TRBV7-2; CDR3 length: 15; clone size: many; D gene: TRBD1; J gene: TRBJ1-4
CDR3 DNA: TGTGCCAGCATCTACACAGGGGGCGGACAGCCCCAGCATTTT; CDR3 protein: CASIYTGGGQPQHF; V gene: TRBV28; CDR3 length: 14; clone size: .; D gene: TRBD1; J gene: TRBJ1-5
CDR3 DNA: TGCAGTGCGCGGAATCCTACCTACGGCACCGGGGAGCTGTTTTTT; CDR3 protein: CSARNPTYGTGELFF; V gene: TRBV20-1; CDR3 length: 15; clone size: few; D gene: .; J gene: TRBJ2-2